These 20 T cell receptor beta chains share one sample of origin, sequenced in a study of T cell repertoires in cytomegalovirus infection (dated by TCRdb to about 2019). The sample was run on an Illumina HiSeq 1500. The public reads were reanalyzed by TCRdb: fastp trimming at Q25, MiXCR alignment, in-frame beta chains only. Entries that share a CDR3 protein sequence are merged under the most common genes and DNA. For this sample the table gives 490,000 or so distinct CDR3 sequences, of which around 10% were detected only once. The biggest ten clones account for around 9.6% of the sample. What was sequenced was PBMCs. The origin of the receptors is a human donor in good health (CMV status not recorded). Some clones in this sample may be carry-over from other donors' samples.

The chain uses TRBV20-1 and TRBJ1-1, with D hard to call. Germline loops: CDR1 DFQATT, CDR2 SNEGSKA (reference sequence). The CDR3 totals 16 residues. Trimming removed 1 base from V and 2 bases from J, with 17 bases in between. Here the CDR3 reads CSARVGRGWSNTEAFF. CDR3 coding DNA: TGCAGTGCTAGAGTAGGGAGAGGTTGGAGTAACACTGAAGCTTTCTTT.

In its sample, this clonotype was seen many times. The rearrangement uses TRBV11-1 and TRBJ2-1; 8 bases agree with TRBD1. Germline V gene data show CDR1 as SGHAT and CDR2 as FQDESV (reference sequence). V shed 7 bases, J shed 10 bases, and the junction held 12 bases outside the gene matches. The CDR3 is 14 amino acids. The CDR3 region has the DNA TGTGCCAGCAATCCCCGGCAGGGGGCACGAGAGCAGTTCTTC. Residues: CASNPRQGAREQFF.

This sequence joins TRBV19 and TRBJ2-1; D may match TRBD1 or TRBD2 (5 bases each). V lost 4 bases and J 8 bases, leaving 12 bases between the germline ends. Germline lookup yields CDR1 LNHDA and CDR2 SQIVND (reference sequence). The CDR3 is 13 amino acids. The CDR3 DNA follows: TGTGCCAGTAGTAATTCCAGGGACGATGAGCAGTTCTTC. Translated, it gives CASSNSRDDEQFF.

At least ten counts were recorded for this clonotype. CDR3 coding DNA: TGTGCCAGCAGCTTCCGGGACAGGGTCGTCGGGAACGAGCAGTACTTC. Encoded protein: CASSFRDRVVGNEQYF. The chain combines TRBV7-9 with TRBJ2-7; 9 nucleotides align to TRBD1. The V gene's germline CDR1 is SEHNR and CDR2 FQNEAQ (reference sequence). Trimming at V came to 3 bases and at J to 5 bases, leaving 11 bases not matched to a gene. The CDR3 has 16 residues.

Ten or more counts support this clonotype. The CDR3: CASSDGQLNQPQHF. In nucleotides, the CDR3 is TGTGCCAGCAGCGATGGACAGTTAAATCAGCCCCAGCATTTT. The chain has TRBV5-5 and TRBJ1-5; perhaps TRBD1 as D (6 bases). Germline loops: CDR1 SGHKS, CDR2 YYEKEE (reference sequence). The CDR3 spans 14 residues. V dropped 4 bases and J dropped 4 bases, with 12 bases sitting between them.

The chain links TRBV5-5 to TRBJ2-1; D possibly uses TRBD1 or TRBD2 (5 bases each). The CDR3 consists of 14 residues. Germline loops: CDR1 SGHKS, CDR2 YYEKEE (reference sequence). Deletions cut 1 base from V and 5 bases from J, with 10 bases between. Here the CDR3 reads CASSLLGTHNEQFF. CDR3 nucleotide sequence: TGTGCCAGCAGCTTGTTAGGGACCCACAATGAGCAGTTCTTC.

This clonotype was counted at least ten times. This chain links TRBV28 with TRBJ2-1; 10 nucleotides agree with TRBD1. CDR3 length: 13 residues. Losses at the gene ends were 8 bases for V and 6 bases for J; bases not matched to a gene: 4. CDR1 is MDHEN and CDR2 is SYDVKM in the germline V gene. CDR3 bases: TGTGCCAGCGCGCGGACAGGGGGCAATGAGCAGTTCTTC. It is translated as CASARTGGNEQFF.

A few counts support this clonotype. V is TRBV24-1 and J is TRBJ2-7; 9 bases agree with TRBD1. V gave up 4 bases and J gave up 5 bases; unmatched junction bases: 8. The CDR3 covers 15 residues. Germline V gene lookup returns CDR1 KGHDR and CDR2 SFDVKD. The DNA of the CDR3 is TGTGCCACCAGTGACTCCGGGACAGGGAGCAACGAGCAGTACTTC. The encoded protein is CATSDSGTGSNEQYF.

J is TRBJ2-5 and V is TRBV2; a possible D gene is TRBD1 (7 bases). The CDR3 consists of 15 residues. Trimming took 6 bases from V and 1 from J, leaving 15 bases between them. Looked up from germline, CDR1 is SNHLY and CDR2 is FYNNEI. The CDR3 coding sequence is TGTGCCAGCAGGGTCCGACAGGGACTCCAAGAGACCCAGTACTTC. Encoded protein: CASRVRQGLQETQYF.

This clonotype was counted ten times or more. V usage is TRBV6-1 and J usage is TRBJ2-1; D gene uncertain. There are 13 residues in the CDR3. Germline CDR1 is MNHNS and CDR2 is SASEGT. The V gene lost 7 bases and the J gene lost 9 bases, with 16 bases spanning the gap. The CDR3 bases are TGTGCCAGCACCCCCAAGGGCTCGGGTGAGCAGTTCTTC. This gives the protein CASTPKGSGEQFF.

The table lists this clonotype with many counts. This rearrangement joins TRBV7-9 to TRBJ1-2; the D gene is possibly TRBD1 (5 bases). V was clipped by 1 base and J by 7 bases, with 7 bases between them. CDR1 is SEHNR and CDR2 is FQNEAQ in the germline V gene (reference sequence). The CDR3 runs 12 residues. The DNA of the CDR3 is TGTGCCAGCAGCTTAGGGGGGGGTGGCTACACCTTC. It yields the protein CASSLGGGGYTF.

This chain joins TRBV5-6 and TRBJ1-1, with TRBD1 as a possible D gene (5 bases). Trimming shortened V by 4 bases and J by 11 bases, and 21 bases separated the two germline ends. CDR1 SGHDT and CDR2 YYEEEE come from the germline V gene. The CDR3 covers 14 residues. CDR3 sequence: CASSPRGPGARAFF. DNA of the CDR3: TGTGCCAGCAGCCCGAGGGGTCCCGGGGCCCGGGCTTTCTTT.

This clonotype was counted many times. V is TRBV9 and J is TRBJ2-7; 10 nucleotides agree with TRBD1. Trimming at V came to 4 bases and at J to 0 bases, leaving 7 bases not matched to a gene. The germline V gene encodes CDR1 SGDLS and CDR2 YYNGEE. The CDR3 totals 16 residues. CDR3 DNA sequence: TGTGCCAGCAGCCCCACCGGGACAGGGGCCTCCTACGAGCAGTACTTC. Its translation: CASSPTGTGASYEQYF.

For this clonotype: An end of the junction differs from the germline gene, which may be a read error. V gene TRBV20-1 combines with J gene TRBJ2-3, with 11 bases matching TRBD2. Germline V gene sequence: CDR1 DFQATT, CDR2 SNEGSKA (reference sequence). The CDR3 loop spans 17 amino acids. CDR3 amino acids: CSARTSGGERSTDTQYF. CDR3 in DNA: TGTAGTGCCCGTACTAGCGGGGGCGAACGATCAACAGATACGCAGTATTTT.

This clonotype was seen at least ten times. The chain uses TRBV12-3 or TRBV12-4 and TRBJ2-1; D call uncertain. The germline V and J ends were trimmed by 5 bases and 0 bases, with 11 bases remaining between them. This CDR3 spans 15 amino acids. CDR3 coding DNA: TGTGCCAGCAGTCAAGGGTCTCACTCCTACAATGAGCAGTTCTTC. This codes for CASSQGSHSYNEQFF.

V is TRBV3-1 and J is TRBJ1-1; D call uncertain. CDR3 size: 15 residues. V lost 1 base and J lost 1, with 10 bases in between. Germline V gene lookup returns CDR1 LGHDT and CDR2 YNNKEL (reference sequence). CDR3 sequence reads: CASSQGGATNTEAFF. CDR3 nucleotide sequence: TGTGCCAGCAGCCAAGGGGGTGCCACGAACACTGAAGCTTTCTTT. Supplemented by reference TRBV3-1 and TRBJ1-1, the full variable domain reads DTAVSQTPKYLVTQMGNDKSIKCEQNLGHDTMYWYKQDSKKFLKIMFSYNNKELIINETVPNRFSPKSPDKAHLNLHINSLELGDSAVYFCASSQGGATNTEAFFGQGTRLTVV.

This clonotype occurred many times. The V and J genes are TRBV28 and TRBJ1-1, with a tentative D call TRBD1 (5 bases). The CDR3 covers 13 residues. The germline V gene encodes CDR1 MDHEN and CDR2 SYDVKM. Trimming shortened V by 2 bases and J by 5 bases, and 9 bases separated the two germline ends. This CDR3 is CASSLRRTTEAFF. The DNA for the CDR3 is TGTGCCAGCAGTTTACGCAGGACAACTGAAGCTTTCTTT.

This clonotype was recorded at least ten times. The gene calls are TRBV28 and TRBJ1-1, with 7 bases lining up with TRBD1. Germline CDR1 reads MDHEN; CDR2 reads SYDVKM. Trimming took 1 base from V and 4 from J; bases not matched to a gene: 15. The CDR3 covers 18 residues. The CDR3 coding sequence is TGTGCCAGCAGTTTATTTCATGGAGGGACAGATCTTTCCACTGAAGCTTTCTTT. This translates into CASSLFHGGTDLSTEAFF.

The chain carries TRBV6-1 and TRBJ2-7, with a weak D call TRBD1 (6 bases). V lost 9 bases and J lost 0, with 15 bases in between. Germline CDR1 MNHNS, CDR2 SASEGT. This CDR3 contains 14 residues. CDR3 sequence: CASRAGDASYEQYF. CDR3 nucleotide sequence: TGTGCCAGTAGGGCAGGGGACGCCTCCTACGAGCAGTACTTC.

This clonotype showed up many times. The chain has TRBV7-9 and TRBJ1-1; D perhaps matches TRBD1 (5 bases). In germline, CDR1 is SEHNR, CDR2 FQNEAQ (reference sequence). V lost 6 bases and J 1 base, leaving 24 bases between the germline ends. The CDR3 is 18 amino acids. The CDR3 region is CASRLSLGGPGENTEAFF. CDR3 bases: TGTGCCAGCAGGCTCTCCCTCGGAGGCCCGGGGGAGAACACTGAAGCTTTCTTT. The full variable domain, completed using reference TRBV7-9 and TRBJ1-1, is DTGVSQNPRHKITKRGQNVTFRCDPISEHNRLYWYRQTLGQGPEFLTYFQNEAQLEKSRLLSDRFSAERPKGSFSTLEIQRTEQGDSAMYLCASRLSLGGPGENTEAFFGQGTRLTVV.